The 7 T cell receptor beta chains presented below share a single source sample, sequenced in a study of T cell repertoires in cytomegalovirus infection. TCRdb analysed the reads with MiXCR anew, one entry per CDR3 protein. Of fewer than 400,000 distinct CDR3 sequences in the sample, 15% to 20% were seen once. The specimen sequenced was PBMCs. The receptor source for this set is a human donor in good health (CMV status not recorded). Some clones in this sample may be carry-over from other donors' samples.

This clonotype showed up just a few times. This chain connects TRBV4-2 to TRBJ1-4, with D hard to call. Germline loops: CDR1 LGHNA, CDR2 YNFKEQ. V lost 1 base, J lost 3 bases, and 9 bases lay in between. There are 15 residues in the CDR3. The CDR3 DNA is TGTGCCAGCAGCCAAGCGGGAGAATCTAATGAAAAACTGTTTTTT. As protein: CASSQAGESNEKLFF.

CDR3 in amino acids: CSALTGDSSTDTQYF. As DNA, the CDR3 is TGCAGTGCGCTGACTGGGGATTCTAGCACAGATACGCAGTATTTT. This sequence joins TRBV20-1 and TRBJ2-3; D is ambiguous. The CDR3 is 15 amino acids. Germline-derived CDR1 and CDR2 are DFQATT and SNEGSKA (reference sequence). V lost 6 bases, J lost 0 bases, and 16 bases lay in between.

The chain couples TRBV7-6 to TRBJ2-3; D perhaps matches TRBD2 (7 bases). Germline CDR1 reads SGHVS; CDR2 reads FNYEAQ. Trimming cost V 5 bases and J 9 bases, with 24 bases left between them. This CDR3 has 16 residues. CDR3 protein: CASSLGTGGHSGTQYF. The CDR3 region has the DNA TGTGCCAGCAGCCTCGGGACCGGGGGGCACTCGGGAACGCAGTATTTT.

The V gene is TRBV4-1, the J gene TRBJ2-3; D gene ambiguous. Germline assignment: CDR1 MGHRA and CDR2 YSYEKL. The V and J ends lost 0 bases and 8 bases respectively, with 12 bases between them. The CDR3 covers 14 residues. This chain's CDR3 is CASSQDITSVTQYF. Written as DNA, the CDR3 is TGCGCCAGCAGCCAAGATATTACGTCGGTTACGCAGTATTTT.

The chain carries TRBV25-1 and TRBJ2-7; D is unclear. Trimming removed 1 base from V and 5 bases from J, with 12 bases in between. The CDR3 sequence is 14 residues long. Germline CDR1 MGHDK, CDR2 SYGVNS. In DNA form, the CDR3 reads TGTGCCAGCAGTGAATTTTATCCCGGAGACGAGCAGTACTTC. This translates into CASSEFYPGDEQYF.

In its sample, this clonotype was seen many times. The chain is built from TRBV7-2 and TRBJ1-2; no definite D call. V was cut by 4 bases and J by 7 bases, with 16 bases left in between. This CDR3 is 14 amino acids long. Germline values: CDR1 SGHTA, CDR2 FQGNSA. The CDR3 region has the DNA TGTGCCAGCAGCTATGACCGATTAGTGTCTGGCTACACCTTC. It yields the protein CASSYDRLVSGYTF.

The chain uses TRBV2 and TRBJ1-1, with D perhaps TRBD1 (5 bases). CDR1 is SNHLY and CDR2 is FYNNEI in the germline V gene. The V gene lost 10 bases and the J gene lost 2 bases, with 14 bases spanning the gap. This CDR3 is built from 13 residues. Written as DNA, the CDR3 is TGTGCCACGCGACCCAGGGACAACACTGAAGCTTTCTTT. Amino acid sequence: CATRPRDNTEAFF.